Following are 21 T cell receptor beta chains from one sample sequenced in a study of blood T cell repertoires in COVID-19. The assay was immunoSEQ multiplex PCR, and TCRdb's table has in-frame clones only and misses some. The sample contains some 120,000 clones, around three quarters of which appear only once. The material sequenced was peripheral blood. The receptors here all came from a woman in her 70s with acute or convalescent COVID-19.

The chain is built from TRBV19 and TRBJ1-1, with TRBD1 matching over 7 bases. The V segment lost 6 bases and the J segment 5 bases; nucleotides outside the gene matches: 6. Per the germline V gene, CDR1 is LNHDA and CDR2 is SQIVND (reference sequence). The CDR3 runs to 13 residues. The CDR3 coding sequence is TGTGCCAGTAGATACAGGGGAAGGACTGAAGCTTTCTTT. This encodes CASRYRGRTEAFF.

J is TRBJ1-1 and V is TRBV10-3; no reliable D call. Germline CDR1 is ENHRY and CDR2 is SYGVKD. The ends were cut back, 2 bases at V and 5 bases at J, with 9 bases in the middle. This CDR3 has 13 residues. The DNA of the CDR3 is TGTGCCATCAGTGAGGGGTCGGGGACTGAAGCTTTCTTT. Translation gives CAISEGSGTEAFF.

This rearrangement joins TRBV19 to TRBJ1-5; D possibly corresponds to TRBD1 (6 bases). The CDR3 consists of 16 residues. Germline V gene sequence: CDR1 LNHDA, CDR2 SQIVND (reference sequence). V gave up 3 bases and J gave up 3 bases, with 15 bases separating them. CDR3 bases: TGTGCCAGTAGTATCTTCCCACAGGGTGACAATCAGCCCCAGCATTTT. Protein: CASSIFPQGDNQPQHF.

This rearrangement joins TRBV21-1 to TRBJ2-1; the table's D gene call, TRBD2, was not cross checked with the DNA. TRBV21-1 is a known pseudogene. This CDR3 comprises 16 residues. CDR3 sequence: CASSKKLAATYNEQFF. For the CDR3, the DNA is TGTGCCAGCAGCAAAAAACTAGCGGCTACCTACAATGAGCAGTTCTTC.

V and J are TRBV11-2 and TRBJ2-7; TRBD1 agrees at 10 bases. CDR1 and CDR2 from the germline V gene are SGHAT and FQNNGV. V dropped 5 bases and J dropped 4; count of bases not matched to a gene: 8. The CDR3 runs to 15 residues. This chain's CDR3 is CASSAPGTGEYEQYF. DNA for the CDR3: TGTGCCAGCAGCGCCCCCGGGACAGGGGAGTACGAGCAGTACTTC. Full variable domain (rest looked up from reference TRBV11-2 and TRBJ2-7): EAGVAQSPRYKIIEKRQSVAFWCNPISGHATLYWYQQILGQGPKLLIQFQNNGVVDDSQLPKDRFSAERLKGVDSTLKIQPAKLEDSAVYLCASSAPGTGEYEQYFGPGTRLTVT.

V usage is TRBV6-5 and J usage is TRBJ1-1, with D perhaps TRBD1 (5 bases). Per the germline V gene, CDR1 is MNHEY and CDR2 is SVGAGI. This CDR3 comprises 14 residues. Between the trimmed V and J ends, which lost 2 bases and 10 bases, there was a span of 17 bases. The DNA for the CDR3 is TGTGCCAGCAGTTACGGGGCAGGGATTAAGATAGCTTTCTTT. This codes for CASSYGAGIKIAFF.

V and J are TRBV28 and TRBJ2-3, with 14 bases aligning to TRBD2. The CDR3 totals 16 residues. Germline CDR1 MDHEN, CDR2 SYDVKM. V dropped 5 bases and J dropped 5; count of bases not matched to a gene: 6. The CDR3, as DNA: TGTGCCAGCAGTAAGGGACTAGCGGGAGCGGTAGATACGCAGTATTTT. It yields the protein CASSKGLAGAVDTQYF.

The chain recombines TRBV2 with TRBJ1-5, with D possibly TRBD1 on 5 matching bases. The CDR3 has 16 amino acids. The V end was cut by 3 bases, the J end by 5 bases, with 17 bases between. CDR1 SNHLY and CDR2 FYNNEI come from the germline V gene. The CDR3 spells CASSEGTVGGDQPQHF. CDR3 sequence (DNA): TGTGCCAGCAGTGAGGGTACAGTGGGGGGAGATCAGCCCCAGCATTTT.

This chain connects TRBV3-1 (or the pseudogene TRBV3-2) to TRBJ1-5, with D hard to call. Germline lookup yields CDR1 LGHDT and CDR2 YNNKEL (reference sequence). The V gene lost 1 base and the J gene lost 6 bases, with 7 bases spanning the gap. The CDR3 contains 13 residues. This CDR3 reads CASSQGRAQPQHF. The CDR3 coding sequence is TGTGCCAGCAGCCAAGGGCGGGCTCAGCCCCAGCATTTT.

Here the CDR3 reads CASSRDSVTEAFF. CDR3 coding DNA: TGTGCCAGCTCACGAGACAGTGTGACTGAAGCTTTCTTT. The chain is built from TRBV18 and TRBJ1-1, with D perhaps TRBD1 (5 bases). CDR1 and CDR2 from the germline V gene are KGHSH and LQKENI. The length of the CDR3 is 13 residues. V was pared by 4 bases and J by 5 bases, with 11 bases between.

The sample holds one count of this clone. DNA of the CDR3: TGTGCCAGCAGCCCTCTAAGCGCTAGCACAGATACGCAGTATTTT. Its translation is CASSPLSASTDTQYF. This chain connects TRBV7-9 to TRBJ2-3; D not resolved. The V end was cut by 5 bases, the J end by 0 bases, with 12 bases between. Germline CDR1 is SEHNR and CDR2 is FQNEAQ (reference sequence). The CDR3 spans 15 residues.

Concerning this clone itself: Other DNA variants within this sample encode the same CDR3. This rearrangement joins TRBV6-5 to TRBJ1-2; D is perhaps TRBD1 (5 bases). Trimming stripped 3 bases from V and 1 base from J, with 6 bases between. CDR1 MNHEY and CDR2 SVGAGI come from the germline V gene. The CDR3 totals 13 residues. Written as DNA, the CDR3 is TGTGCCAGCAGTTATGACAGTAACTATGGCTACACCTTC. Protein sequence: CASSYDSNYGYTF.

The chain joins TRBV6-5 to TRBJ2-3; TRBD2 matches 7 bases. Looked up from germline, CDR1 is MNHEY and CDR2 is SVGAGI. The V gene end was trimmed by 0 bases and the J gene end by 2 bases; junction bases not matched to a gene: 5. CDR3 length: 16 amino acids. In DNA, the CDR3 is TGTGCCAGCAGTTACTCCCTAGCGGAGACCACAGATACGCAGTATTTT. This translates into CASSYSLAETTDTQYF.

A few counts support this clone. V usage is TRBV9 and J usage is TRBJ2-3; D remains unclear. Trimming removed 0 bases at V and 2 bases at J, with 4 bases between. Germline assignment: CDR1 SGDLS and CDR2 YYNGEE. This CDR3 spans 13 amino acids. Here the CDR3 reads CASSVGPTDTQYF. In DNA, the CDR3 is TGTGCCAGCAGCGTAGGGCCCACAGATACGCAGTATTTT.

The genes are TRBV10-2 and TRBJ2-3; D not resolved. This CDR3 has 14 amino acids. Germline V gene lookup returns CDR1 WSHSY and CDR2 SAAADI. Trimming took off 2 bases at V and 5 bases at J, with 11 bases between the two ends. In DNA, the CDR3 is TGCGCCAGCAGTGAGACGAGTGGTGGAGATACGCAGTATTTT. Its translation is CASSETSGGDTQYF.

V usage is TRBV3-1 (or the pseudogene TRBV3-2) and J usage is TRBJ1-2, with 7 bases matching TRBD1. J lost 5 bases, V lost 3 bases, and 6 bases had no gene match. CDR3 length: 14 residues. Germline CDR1 LGHDT, CDR2 YNNKEL (reference sequence). This CDR3 reads CASSQRGGEYGYTF. CDR3 nucleotides: TGTGCCAGCAGCCAGCGAGGGGGCGAATATGGCTACACCTTC.

This clone appeared a few times. The chain carries TRBV6-1 and TRBJ2-1; TRBD2 aligns across 11 bases. The ends lost 1 base at V and 6 bases at J; junction bases unmatched: 2. This CDR3 contains 15 residues. CDR1 is MNHNS and CDR2 is SASEGT in the germline V gene. This chain's CDR3 is CASSEELAGANEQFF. The CDR3 nucleotides are TGTGCCAGCAGTGAAGAACTAGCGGGAGCCAATGAGCAGTTCTTC.

This clone has more than one count but fewer than ten. The chain is built from TRBV7-3 and TRBJ2-6; possibly TRBD1 for D (6 bases). CDR1 is SGHTA and CDR2 is FQGTGA in the germline V gene. V was shortened by 5 bases and J by 2 bases, with 10 bases between the two germline ends. CDR3 length equals 15 residues. This chain's CDR3 is CASSTQGPGANVLTF. Written as DNA, the CDR3 is TGTGCCAGCAGCACCCAGGGGCCTGGGGCCAACGTCCTGACTTTC.

The chain uses TRBV11-2 and TRBJ2-2; 8 bases line up with TRBD2. CDR1 and CDR2 (germline): SGHAT, FQNNGV. Trimming at V came to 5 bases and at J to 2 bases, leaving 10 bases not matched to a gene. The CDR3 contains 17 residues. The CDR3 region is CASSRGAAGGNTGELFF. The CDR3 DNA reads TGTGCCAGCAGCCGCGGGGCTGCGGGAGGTAACACCGGGGAGCTGTTTTTT.

This sequence joins TRBV6-5 and TRBJ2-1, with 9 bases that match TRBD1. V was clipped by 8 bases and J by 5 bases; unmatched bases: 7. In germline, CDR1 is MNHEY, CDR2 SVGAGI. This CDR3 spans 14 amino acids. CDR3 nucleotide sequence: TGTGCCAGCGAGGACAGGGGTTTGAACAATGAGCAGTTCTTC. This gives the protein CASEDRGLNNEQFF.

The table lists this clone with a few counts. This sequence joins TRBV5-4 and TRBJ2-2, with 8 bases fitting TRBD1. This CDR3 has 16 amino acids. V was pared by 4 bases and J by 1 base, with 6 bases of the junction left unmatched. Germline CDR1 reads SGHNT; CDR2 reads YYREEE (reference sequence). CDR3 residues: CASSPGQGRNTGELFF. In nucleotides, the CDR3 is TGTGCCAGCAGCCCCGGACAGGGACGGAACACCGGGGAGCTGTTTTTT.